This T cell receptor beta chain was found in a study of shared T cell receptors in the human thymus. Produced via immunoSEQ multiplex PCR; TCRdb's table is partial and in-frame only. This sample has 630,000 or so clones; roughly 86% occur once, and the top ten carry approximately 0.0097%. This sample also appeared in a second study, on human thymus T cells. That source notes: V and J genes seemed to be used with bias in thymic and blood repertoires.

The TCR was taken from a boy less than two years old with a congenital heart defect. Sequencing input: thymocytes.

CDR3 DNA sequence: TGTGCCAGCAGGCTATTACGACAGGGCCATGGCTACACCTTC. This translates into CASRLLRQGHGYTF. The chain is built from TRBV5-6 and TRBJ1-2; 7 positions match TRBD1. V lost 5 bases, J lost 6 bases, and 10 bases stayed unmatched. The germline V gene has CDR1 SGHDT and CDR2 YYEEEE. The CDR3 totals 14 residues.